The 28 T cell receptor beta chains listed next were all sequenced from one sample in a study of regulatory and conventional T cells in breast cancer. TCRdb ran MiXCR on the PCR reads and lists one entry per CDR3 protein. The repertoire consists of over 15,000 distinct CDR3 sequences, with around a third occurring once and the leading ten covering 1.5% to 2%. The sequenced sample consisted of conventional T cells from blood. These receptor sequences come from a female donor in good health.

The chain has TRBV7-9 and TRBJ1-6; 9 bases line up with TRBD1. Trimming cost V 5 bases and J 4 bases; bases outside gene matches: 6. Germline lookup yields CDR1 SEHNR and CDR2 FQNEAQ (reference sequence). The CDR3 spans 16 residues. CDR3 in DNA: TGTGCCAGCAGCCTCAGACAGGGGGAGTATAATTCACCCCTCCACTTT. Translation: CASSLRQGEYNSPLHF.

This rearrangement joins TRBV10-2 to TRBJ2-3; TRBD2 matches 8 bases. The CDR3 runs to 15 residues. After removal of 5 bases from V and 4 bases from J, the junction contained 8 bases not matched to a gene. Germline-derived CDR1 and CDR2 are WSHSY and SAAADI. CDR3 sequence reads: CASSLSGRGADTQYF. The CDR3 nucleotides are TGCGCCAGCAGTTTGAGCGGGAGAGGCGCAGATACGCAGTATTTT.

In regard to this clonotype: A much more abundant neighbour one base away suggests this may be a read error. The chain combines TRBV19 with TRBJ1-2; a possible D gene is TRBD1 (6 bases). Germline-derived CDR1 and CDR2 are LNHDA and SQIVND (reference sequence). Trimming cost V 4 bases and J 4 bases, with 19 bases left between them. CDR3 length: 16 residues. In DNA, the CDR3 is TGTGCCAGTAGTACCAGAATGCACGGGGGCGGCTATGGCTACACCTTC. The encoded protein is CASSTRMHGGGYGYTF.

The CDR3 region has the DNA TGTGCCAGCAGTTTCAGACAGAGGACGAACACTGAAGCTTTCTTT. It translates to CASSFRQRTNTEAFF. The chain carries TRBV6-6 and TRBJ1-1; tentatively, D is TRBD1 (5 bases). The CDR3 contains 15 residues. Trimming removed 4 bases at V and 1 base at J, with 13 bases between. Germline-derived CDR1 and CDR2 are MNHNY and SVGAGI (reference sequence).

CDR3 in DNA: TGTGCCAGCAGCCAAGTCATGGGAACTGAGCAGTACTTC. It encodes CASSQVMGTEQYF. This sequence joins TRBV3-1 and TRBJ2-7; D unclear. CDR1 LGHDT and CDR2 YNNKEL come from the germline V gene (reference sequence). V lost 1 base to trimming and J lost 7 bases, with 11 bases between them. This CDR3 region has 13 residues.

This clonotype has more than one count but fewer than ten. CDR3: CASSPGLAGGPEQFF. CDR3 DNA sequence: TGTGCCAGCAGCCCAGGACTAGCGGGGGGGCCTGAGCAGTTCTTC. This chain joins TRBV7-3 and TRBJ2-1, with 15 positions matching TRBD2. The CDR3 is 15 residues long. Germline V CDR1 and CDR2: SGHTA, FQGTGA. The V segment lost 5 bases and the J segment 9 bases; nucleotides outside the gene matches: 5.

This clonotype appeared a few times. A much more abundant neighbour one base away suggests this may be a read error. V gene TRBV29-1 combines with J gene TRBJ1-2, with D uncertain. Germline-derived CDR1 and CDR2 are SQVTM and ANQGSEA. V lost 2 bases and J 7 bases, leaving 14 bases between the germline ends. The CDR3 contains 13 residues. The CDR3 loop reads CSVENPDRGGYTF. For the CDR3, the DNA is TGCAGCGTTGAAAACCCCGACCGGGGTGGCTACACCTTC.

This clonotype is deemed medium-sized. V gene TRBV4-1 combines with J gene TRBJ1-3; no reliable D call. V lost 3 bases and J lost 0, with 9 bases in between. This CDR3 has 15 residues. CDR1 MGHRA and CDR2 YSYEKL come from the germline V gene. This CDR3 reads CASSHPADSGNTIYF. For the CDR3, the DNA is TGCGCCAGCAGCCACCCAGCCGACTCTGGAAACACCATATATTTT.

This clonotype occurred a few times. For the CDR3, the DNA is TGTGCCAGCAGCTCCTCCCCTAATTCACCCCTCCACTTT. Protein product: CASSSSPNSPLHF. J is TRBJ1-6 and V is TRBV7-2, with D uncertain. Germline CDR1 SGHTA, CDR2 FQGNSA. The germline V and J ends were trimmed by 4 bases and 6 bases, with 7 bases remaining between them. The length of the CDR3 is 13 residues.

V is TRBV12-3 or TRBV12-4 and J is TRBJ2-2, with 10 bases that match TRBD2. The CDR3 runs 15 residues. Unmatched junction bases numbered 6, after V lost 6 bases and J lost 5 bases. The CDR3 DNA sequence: TGTGCCAGCAGCAGGAGGACTAGCGGTACCGGGGAGCTGTTTTTT. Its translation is CASSRRTSGTGELFF.

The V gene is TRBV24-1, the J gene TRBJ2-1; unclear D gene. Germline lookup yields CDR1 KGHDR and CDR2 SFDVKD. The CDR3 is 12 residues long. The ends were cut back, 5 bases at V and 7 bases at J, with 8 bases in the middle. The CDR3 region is CATSGDLNEQFF. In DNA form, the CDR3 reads TGTGCCACCAGTGGTGACTTAAATGAGCAGTTCTTC.

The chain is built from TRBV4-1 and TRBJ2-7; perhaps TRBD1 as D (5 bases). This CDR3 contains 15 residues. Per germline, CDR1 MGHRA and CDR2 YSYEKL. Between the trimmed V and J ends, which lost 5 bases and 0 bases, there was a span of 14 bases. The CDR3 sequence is CASSDKGPFSYEQYF. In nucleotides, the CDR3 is TGCGCCAGCAGCGATAAGGGGCCGTTCTCCTACGAGCAGTACTTC.

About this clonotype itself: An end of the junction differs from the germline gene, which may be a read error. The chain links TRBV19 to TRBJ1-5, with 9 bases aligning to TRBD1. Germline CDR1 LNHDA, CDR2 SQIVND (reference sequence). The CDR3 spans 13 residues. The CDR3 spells CASAGQGNQPQRF. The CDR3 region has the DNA TGTGCCAGTGCGGGACAGGGCAATCAGCCCCAGCGTTTT.

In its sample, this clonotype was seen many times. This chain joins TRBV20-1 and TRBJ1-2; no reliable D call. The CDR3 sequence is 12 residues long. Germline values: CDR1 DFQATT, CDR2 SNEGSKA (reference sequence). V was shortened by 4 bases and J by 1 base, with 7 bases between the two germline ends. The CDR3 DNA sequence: TGCAGTGCTACAGGTGATAACTATGGCTACACCTTC. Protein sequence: CSATGDNYGYTF.

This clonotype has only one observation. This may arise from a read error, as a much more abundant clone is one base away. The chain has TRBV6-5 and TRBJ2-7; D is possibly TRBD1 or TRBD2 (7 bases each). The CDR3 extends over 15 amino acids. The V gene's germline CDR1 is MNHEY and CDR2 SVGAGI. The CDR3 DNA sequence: TGTGCCAGCAGTTACGGGTGGCAGGGGGGGTACGAGCAGTGCTTC. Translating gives CASSYGWQGGYEQCF.

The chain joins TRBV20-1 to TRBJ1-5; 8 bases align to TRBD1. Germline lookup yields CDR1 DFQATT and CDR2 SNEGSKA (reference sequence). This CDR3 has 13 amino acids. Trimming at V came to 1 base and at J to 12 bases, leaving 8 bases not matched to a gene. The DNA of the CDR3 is TGCAGTGCTAGAGTAGTTTTCGGGACAGGCCAGCATTTT. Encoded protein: CSARVVFGTGQHF.

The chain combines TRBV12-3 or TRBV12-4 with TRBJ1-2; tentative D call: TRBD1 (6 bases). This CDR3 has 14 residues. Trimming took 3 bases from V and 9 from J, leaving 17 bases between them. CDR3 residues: CASSFQGRDGSYTF. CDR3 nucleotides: TGTGCCAGCAGTTTTCAGGGGCGAGATGGTAGCTACACCTTC.

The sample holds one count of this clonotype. The CDR3 region is CAISGAYSTDTQYF. The DNA of the CDR3 is TGTGCCATCAGCGGGGCCTACAGCACAGATACGCAGTATTTT. This chain uses TRBV10-3 with TRBJ2-3; TRBD1 or TRBD2 may be the D gene (5 bases each). CDR3 length: 14 residues. Germline assignment: CDR1 ENHRY and CDR2 SYGVKD. The V gene lost 6 bases and the J gene lost 0 bases, with 10 bases spanning the gap.

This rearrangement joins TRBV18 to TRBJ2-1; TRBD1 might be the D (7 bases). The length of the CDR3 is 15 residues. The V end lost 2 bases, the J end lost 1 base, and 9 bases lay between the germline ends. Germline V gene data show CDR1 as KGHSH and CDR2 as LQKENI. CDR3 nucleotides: TGTGCCAGCTCACCAGCAGGGGGGTCCTACAATGAGCAGTTCTTC. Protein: CASSPAGGSYNEQFF. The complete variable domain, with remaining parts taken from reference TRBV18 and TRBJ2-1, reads NAGVMQNPRHLVRRRGQEARLRCSPMKGHSHVYWYRQLPEEGLKFMVYLQKENIIDESGMPKERFSAEFPKEGPSILRIQQVVRGDSAAYFCASSPAGGSYNEQFFGPGTRLTVL.

For the CDR3, the DNA is TGCAGTGCCCCGGGAGGAAGAGAGACCCAGTACTTC. Translated, it gives CSAPGGRETQYF. The gene calls are TRBV20-1 and TRBJ2-5; TRBD2 agrees at 7 bases. J gave up 4 bases and V 6 bases, and 5 bases lay outside the gene matches. The CDR3 contains 12 residues. Germline V gene sequence: CDR1 DFQATT, CDR2 SNEGSKA (reference sequence).

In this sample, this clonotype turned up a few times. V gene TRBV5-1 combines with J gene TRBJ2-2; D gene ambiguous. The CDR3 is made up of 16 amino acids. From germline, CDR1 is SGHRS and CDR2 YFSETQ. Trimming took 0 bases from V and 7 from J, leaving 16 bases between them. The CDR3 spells CASSLASPTSSGELFF. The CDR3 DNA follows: TGCGCCAGCAGCTTGGCCTCTCCAACGTCGAGCGGGGAGCTGTTTTTT.

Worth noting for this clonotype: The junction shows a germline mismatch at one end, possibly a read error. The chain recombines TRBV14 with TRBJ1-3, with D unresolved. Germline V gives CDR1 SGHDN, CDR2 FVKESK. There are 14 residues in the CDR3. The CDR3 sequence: CASNQRESGNTIYF. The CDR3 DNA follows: TGTGCCAGCAACCAAAGGGAGTCTGGAAACACCATATATTTT.

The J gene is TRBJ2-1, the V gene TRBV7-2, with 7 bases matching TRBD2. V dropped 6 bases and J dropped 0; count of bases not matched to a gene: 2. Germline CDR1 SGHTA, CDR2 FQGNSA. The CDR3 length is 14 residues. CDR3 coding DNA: TGTGCCAGCAGGGAGCGGGGCTCCTACAATGAGCAGTTCTTC. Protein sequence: CASRERGSYNEQFF.

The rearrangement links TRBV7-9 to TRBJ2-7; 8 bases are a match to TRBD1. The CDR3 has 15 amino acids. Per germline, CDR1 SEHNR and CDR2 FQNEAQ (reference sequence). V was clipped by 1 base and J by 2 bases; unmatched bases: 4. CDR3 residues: CASSLGSGGPYEQYF. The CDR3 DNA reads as TGTGCCAGCAGCTTAGGCTCAGGGGGCCCCTACGAGCAGTACTTC.

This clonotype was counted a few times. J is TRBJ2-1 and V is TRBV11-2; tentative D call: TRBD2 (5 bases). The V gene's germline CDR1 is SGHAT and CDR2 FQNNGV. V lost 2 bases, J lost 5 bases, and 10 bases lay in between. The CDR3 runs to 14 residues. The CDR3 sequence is CASSLTDYDNEQFF. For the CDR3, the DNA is TGTGCCAGCAGCTTAACTGACTACGACAATGAGCAGTTCTTC.

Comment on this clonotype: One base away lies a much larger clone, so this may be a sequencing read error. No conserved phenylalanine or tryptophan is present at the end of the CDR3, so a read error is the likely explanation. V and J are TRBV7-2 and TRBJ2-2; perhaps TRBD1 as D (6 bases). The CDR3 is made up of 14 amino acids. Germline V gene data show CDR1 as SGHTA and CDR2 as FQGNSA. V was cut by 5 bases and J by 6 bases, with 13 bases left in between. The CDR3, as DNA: TGTGCCAGCAGCCCCCTCGCAGGGGCCGGGGAGCTGTTTCTT. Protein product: CASSPLAGAGELFL.

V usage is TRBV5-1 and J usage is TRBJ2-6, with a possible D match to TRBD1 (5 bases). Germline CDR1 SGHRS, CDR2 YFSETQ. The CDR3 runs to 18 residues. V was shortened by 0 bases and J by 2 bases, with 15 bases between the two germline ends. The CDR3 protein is CASSLEARVYAGANVLTF. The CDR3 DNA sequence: TGCGCCAGCAGCTTGGAGGCCAGGGTTTATGCTGGGGCCAACGTCCTGACTTTC.

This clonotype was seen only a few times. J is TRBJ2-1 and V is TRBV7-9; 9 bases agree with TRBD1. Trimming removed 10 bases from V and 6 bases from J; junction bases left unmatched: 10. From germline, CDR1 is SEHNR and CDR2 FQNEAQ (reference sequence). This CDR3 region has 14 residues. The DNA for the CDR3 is TGTGCCAAAGAGGCACCGGGACAGGGCAATGAGCAGTTCTTC. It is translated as CAKEAPGQGNEQFF.